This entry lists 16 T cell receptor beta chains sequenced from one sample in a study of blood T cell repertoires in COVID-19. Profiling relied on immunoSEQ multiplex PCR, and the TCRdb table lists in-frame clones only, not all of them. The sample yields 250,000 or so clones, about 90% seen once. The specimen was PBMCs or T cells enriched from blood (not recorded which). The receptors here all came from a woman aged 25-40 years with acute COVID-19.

The CDR3: CASSDGGHTAKNIQYF. The CDR3 region has the DNA TGTGCCAGCAGTGATGGGGGACATACCGCCAAAAACATTCAGTACTTC. The rearrangement links TRBV2 to TRBJ2-4, with D possibly TRBD1 on 6 matching bases. The V gene lost 3 bases and the J gene lost 1 base, with 13 bases spanning the gap. The V gene's germline CDR1 is SNHLY and CDR2 FYNNEI. CDR3 length equals 16 residues.

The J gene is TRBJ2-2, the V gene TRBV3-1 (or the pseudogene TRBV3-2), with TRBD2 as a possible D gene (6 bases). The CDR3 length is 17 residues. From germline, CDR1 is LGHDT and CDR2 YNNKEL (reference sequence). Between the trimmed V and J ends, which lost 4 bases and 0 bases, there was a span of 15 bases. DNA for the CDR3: TGTGCCAGCAGCCTTATCGGGAGTTTGACGAACACCGGGGAGCTGTTTTTT. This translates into CASSLIGSLTNTGELFF.

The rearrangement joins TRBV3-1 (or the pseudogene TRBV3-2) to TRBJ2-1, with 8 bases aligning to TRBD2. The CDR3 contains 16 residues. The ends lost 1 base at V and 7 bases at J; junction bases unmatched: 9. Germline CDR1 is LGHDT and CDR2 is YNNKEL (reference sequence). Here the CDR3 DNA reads TGTGCCAGCAGCCAAGGAACGGGACTAGTCCTTAATGAGCAGTTCTTC. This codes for CASSQGTGLVLNEQFF.

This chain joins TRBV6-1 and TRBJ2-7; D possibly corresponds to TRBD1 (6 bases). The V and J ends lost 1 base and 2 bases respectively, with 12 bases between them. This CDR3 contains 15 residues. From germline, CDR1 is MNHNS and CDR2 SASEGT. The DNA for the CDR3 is TGTGCCAGCAGTGAAGGGCTGGACAGTACCTACGAGCAGTACTTC. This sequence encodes CASSEGLDSTYEQYF.

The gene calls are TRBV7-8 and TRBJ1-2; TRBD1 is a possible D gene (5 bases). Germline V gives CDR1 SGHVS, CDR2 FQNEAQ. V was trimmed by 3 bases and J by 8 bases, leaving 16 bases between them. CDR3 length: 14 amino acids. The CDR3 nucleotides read TGTGCCAGCAGCTTTACCGGGACTCCCAAAGGCTACACCTTC. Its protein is CASSFTGTPKGYTF. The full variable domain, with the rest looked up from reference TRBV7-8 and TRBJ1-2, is GAGVSQSPRYKVAKRGQDVALRCDPISGHVSLFWYQQALGQGPEFLTYFQNEAQLDKSGLPSDRFFAERPEGSVSTLKIQRTQQEDSAVYLCASSFTGTPKGYTFGSGTRLTVV.

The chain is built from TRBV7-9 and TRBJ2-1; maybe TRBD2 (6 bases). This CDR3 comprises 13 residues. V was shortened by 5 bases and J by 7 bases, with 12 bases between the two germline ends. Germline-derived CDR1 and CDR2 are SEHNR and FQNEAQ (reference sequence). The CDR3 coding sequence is TGTGCCAGCAGCGTCGGGAGACAGAATGAGCAGTTCTTC. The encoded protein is CASSVGRQNEQFF.

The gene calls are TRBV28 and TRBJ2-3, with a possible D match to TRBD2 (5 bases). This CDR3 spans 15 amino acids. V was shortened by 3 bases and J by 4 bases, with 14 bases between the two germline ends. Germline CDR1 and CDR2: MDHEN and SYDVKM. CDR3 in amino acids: CASSLERVVSDTQYF. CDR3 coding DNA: TGTGCCAGCAGTTTGGAGAGGGTCGTTTCAGATACGCAGTATTTT.

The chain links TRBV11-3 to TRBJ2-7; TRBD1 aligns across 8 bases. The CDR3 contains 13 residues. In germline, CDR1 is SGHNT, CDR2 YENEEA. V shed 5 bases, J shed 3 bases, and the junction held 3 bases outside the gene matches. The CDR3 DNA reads TGTGCCAGCAGCCCGACAGGGGACTACGAGCAGTACTTC. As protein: CASSPTGDYEQYF.

The CDR3 region has the DNA TGTGCCAGTAGTTTCGCGGGCTTCGGTCAGCCCCAGCATTTT. Translation: CASSFAGFGQPQHF. V usage is TRBV19 and J usage is TRBJ1-5; D is unresolved. The ends were cut back, 5 bases at V and 6 bases at J, with 14 bases in the middle. Germline V CDR1 and CDR2: LNHDA, SQIVND (reference sequence). CDR3 length: 14 amino acids.

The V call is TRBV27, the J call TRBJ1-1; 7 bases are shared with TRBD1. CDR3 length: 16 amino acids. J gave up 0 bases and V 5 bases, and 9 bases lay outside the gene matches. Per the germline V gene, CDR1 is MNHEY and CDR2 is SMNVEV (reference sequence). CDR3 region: CASSANRGGVNTEAFF. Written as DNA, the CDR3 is TGTGCCAGCAGTGCTAACAGGGGCGGGGTGAACACTGAAGCTTTCTTT.

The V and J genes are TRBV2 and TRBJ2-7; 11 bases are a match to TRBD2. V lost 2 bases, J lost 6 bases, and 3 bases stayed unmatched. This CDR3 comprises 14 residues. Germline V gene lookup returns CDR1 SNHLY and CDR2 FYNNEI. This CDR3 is CASSELAGGGEQYF. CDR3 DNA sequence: TGTGCCAGCAGTGAACTAGCGGGAGGTGGCGAGCAGTACTTC.

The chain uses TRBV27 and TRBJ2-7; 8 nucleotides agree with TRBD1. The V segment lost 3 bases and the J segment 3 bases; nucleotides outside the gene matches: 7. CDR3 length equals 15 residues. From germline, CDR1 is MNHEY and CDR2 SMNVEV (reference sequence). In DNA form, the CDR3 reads TGTGCCAGCAGTTTCCGGGGGACAGGATACTACGAGCAGTACTTC. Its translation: CASSFRGTGYYEQYF.

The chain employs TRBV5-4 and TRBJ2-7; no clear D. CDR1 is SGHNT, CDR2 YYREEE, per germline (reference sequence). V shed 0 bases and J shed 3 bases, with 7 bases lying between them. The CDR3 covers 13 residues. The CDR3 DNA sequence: TGTGCCAGCAGCTTGGACAGAAACTACGAGCAGTACTTC. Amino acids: CASSLDRNYEQYF.

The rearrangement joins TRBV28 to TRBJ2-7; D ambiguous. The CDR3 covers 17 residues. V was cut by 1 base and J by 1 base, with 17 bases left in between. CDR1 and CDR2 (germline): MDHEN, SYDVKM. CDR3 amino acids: CASSLSAASTVSYEQYF. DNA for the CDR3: TGTGCCAGCAGTTTATCCGCGGCCTCCACGGTTTCCTACGAGCAGTACTTC.

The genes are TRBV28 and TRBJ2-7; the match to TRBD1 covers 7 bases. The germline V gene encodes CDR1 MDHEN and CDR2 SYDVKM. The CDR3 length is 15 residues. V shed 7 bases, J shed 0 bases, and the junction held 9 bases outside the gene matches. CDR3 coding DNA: TGTGCCAGCAACGATTGGGGACAGAACTCCTACGAGCAGTACTTC. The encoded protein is CASNDWGQNSYEQYF. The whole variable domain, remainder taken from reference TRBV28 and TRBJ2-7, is DVKVTQSSRYLVKRTGEKVFLECVQDMDHENMFWYRQDPGLGLRLIYFSYDVKMKEKGDIPEGYSVSREKKERFSLILESASTNQTSMYLCASNDWGQNSYEQYFGPGTRLTVT.

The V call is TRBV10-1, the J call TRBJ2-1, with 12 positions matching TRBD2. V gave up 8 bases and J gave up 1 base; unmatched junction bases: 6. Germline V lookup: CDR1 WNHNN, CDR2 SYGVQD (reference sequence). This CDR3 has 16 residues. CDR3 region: CASLWTSGISYNEQFF. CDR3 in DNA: TGCGCCAGCCTATGGACTAGCGGGATATCCTACAATGAGCAGTTCTTC.